The 30 T cell receptor beta chains in this list originate from one sample, sequenced in a study of OX40 agonist ivuxolimab in advanced cancers. TCRdb's copy holds only in-frame clones and misses some; the assay was immunoSEQ multiplex PCR. The profile shows about 68,000 clones, roughly 82% of them singletons. Material: CD4+ or CD8+ T cells sorted from blood, obtained in a trial of the OX40 agonist ivuxolimab. The source is an adult with an advanced solid tumor such as melanoma, head and neck, liver or kidney cancer.

The sample holds one count of this clone. The CDR3 DNA is TGTGCCAGTAGTCTTGGGACAGAGCTAGAGACCCAGTACTTC. Translated: CASSLGTELETQYF. This chain uses TRBV19 with TRBJ2-5; the match to TRBD1 covers 7 bases. This CDR3 has 14 amino acids. In germline, CDR1 is LNHDA, CDR2 SQIVND (reference sequence). The V gene end was trimmed by 5 bases and the J gene end by 4 bases; junction bases not matched to a gene: 7. Variable domain in full (rest from reference TRBV19 and TRBJ2-5): DGGITQSPKYLFRKEGQNVTLSCEQNLNHDAMYWYRQDPGQGLRLIYYSQIVNDFQKGDIAEGYSVSREKKESFPLTVTSAQKNPTAFYLCASSLGTELETQYFGPGTRLLVL.

This CDR3 reads CASSFVPVSYEQYF. CDR3 DNA sequence: TGTGCCAGCAGCTTTGTGCCGGTCTCCTACGAGCAGTACTTC. The chain combines TRBV13 with TRBJ2-7; no reliable D call. Trimming left V 3 bases short and J 0 bases short, with 9 bases between. Germline loops: CDR1 PRHDT, CDR2 FYEKMQ (reference sequence). The CDR3 spans 14 residues.

The J gene is TRBJ1-5, the V gene TRBV7-9; TRBD1 might be the D (5 bases). The CDR3 consists of 16 residues. The germline V and J ends were trimmed by 1 base and 0 bases, with 10 bases remaining between them. Germline values: CDR1 SEHNR, CDR2 FQNEAQ (reference sequence). The CDR3 spells CASSLDGGISNQPQHF. CDR3 in DNA: TGTGCCAGCAGCTTAGATGGGGGGATTAGCAATCAGCCCCAGCATTTT.

The chain recombines TRBV10-3 with TRBJ2-1, with D possibly TRBD1 on 6 matching bases. Germline CDR1 and CDR2: ENHRY and SYGVKD. This CDR3 has 17 residues. V was trimmed by 4 bases and J by 4 bases, leaving 20 bases between them. The CDR3: CAISGQQGYRPYNEQFF. The CDR3 DNA sequence: TGTGCCATCAGTGGGCAACAGGGATACCGGCCATACAATGAGCAGTTCTTC.

This chain joins TRBV25-1 and TRBJ2-2; 10 nucleotides align to TRBD1. This CDR3 is 16 amino acids long. Looked up from germline, CDR1 is MGHDK and CDR2 is SYGVNS. With 2 bases clipped from V and 6 bases from J, the junction kept 6 bases outside the gene matches. CDR3 amino acids: CASSEGGTGAAGELFF. CDR3 DNA sequence: TGTGCCAGCAGTGAAGGGGGGACAGGGGCCGCCGGGGAGCTGTTTTTT.

This chain joins TRBV18 and TRBJ1-4; D may be TRBD1 (5 bases). The CDR3 has 15 amino acids. The germline V gene has CDR1 KGHSH and CDR2 LQKENI. The germline V and J ends were trimmed by 0 bases and 7 bases, with 12 bases remaining between them. In DNA form, the CDR3 reads TGTGCCAGCTCACCACCGGGTCAGGGTGCTGAAAAACTGTTTTTT. Amino acids: CASSPPGQGAEKLFF.

The J gene is TRBJ2-2, the V gene TRBV5-1, with D perhaps TRBD2 (6 bases). Germline V lookup: CDR1 SGHRS, CDR2 YFSETQ. The CDR3 spans 16 residues. Trimming removed 0 bases at V and 7 bases at J, with 16 bases between. The CDR3 nucleotides read TGCGCCAGCAGCTTGGACGGGACTGTGAACGGCGGGGAGCTGTTTTTT. Translated: CASSLDGTVNGGELFF.

The genes are TRBV5-1 and TRBJ1-4; possibly TRBD1 for D (5 bases). Per germline, CDR1 SGHRS and CDR2 YFSETQ. V shed 3 bases and J shed 6 bases, with 15 bases lying between them. This CDR3 spans 15 amino acids. Here the CDR3 reads CASSSQGRRDEKLFF. The CDR3 DNA reads as TGCGCCAGCAGCTCGCAGGGAAGACGAGATGAAAAACTGTTTTTT.

This clone was found a few times. CDR3 sequence reads: CASSLGGLNEKLFF. CDR3 DNA sequence: TGTGCCAGCAGCTTAGGCGGTCTGAATGAAAAACTGTTTTTT. The chain uses TRBV5-6 and TRBJ1-4, with D unresolved. The CDR3 is made up of 14 amino acids. Trimming pared 2 bases from V and 5 bases from J, leaving 10 bases between. The germline V gene has CDR1 SGHDT and CDR2 YYEEEE.

The chain has TRBV9 and TRBJ2-1; 8 bases fit TRBD2. Germline CDR1 reads SGDLS; CDR2 reads YYNGEE. V shed 0 bases and J 9 bases; nucleotides not matched to a gene: 5. The CDR3 length is 14 residues. The CDR3 region has the DNA TGTGCCAGCAGCGTAGACGGGAGGGCCAGTGAGCAGTTCTTC. This encodes CASSVDGRASEQFF.

The chain has TRBV18 and TRBJ2-5, with 7 nucleotides matching TRBD1. Germline CDR1 is KGHSH and CDR2 is LQKENI. There are 14 residues in the CDR3. Losses at the gene ends were 3 bases for V and 5 bases for J; bases not matched to a gene: 6. The CDR3 protein is CASSPSTGTETQYF. In DNA form, the CDR3 reads TGTGCCAGCTCACCTTCGACAGGGACCGAGACCCAGTACTTC.

The chain links TRBV20-1 to TRBJ1-2, with D maybe TRBD1 (5 bases). CDR1 and CDR2 (germline): DFQATT, SNEGSKA (reference sequence). The CDR3 sequence is 11 residues long. Trimming cost V 3 bases and J 4 bases, with 6 bases left between them. The CDR3 spells CSARGGYGYTF. CDR3 DNA sequence: TGCAGTGCTAGGGGGGGCTATGGCTACACCTTC.

The gene calls are TRBV5-4 and TRBJ2-5, with no clear D. V lost 2 bases, J lost 4 bases, and 9 bases lay in between. The CDR3 extends over 13 amino acids. Per the germline V gene, CDR1 is SGHNT and CDR2 is YYREEE (reference sequence). The CDR3 DNA sequence: TGTGCCAGCAGCTTCGGTGCCTCAGAGACCCAGTACTTC. Protein product: CASSFGASETQYF.

This rearrangement joins TRBV9 to TRBJ1-1; 7 bases fit TRBD1. V lost 3 bases to trimming and J lost 3 bases; unmatched junction nucleotides: 8. The CDR3 sequence is 15 residues long. Germline V gives CDR1 SGDLS, CDR2 YYNGEE. The chain's CDR3 is CASSARQGMDTEAFF. The CDR3, as DNA: TGTGCCAGCAGCGCCAGACAGGGTATGGACACTGAAGCTTTCTTT.

The chain uses TRBV28 and TRBJ2-3, with no clear D. Germline-derived CDR1 and CDR2 are MDHEN and SYDVKM. V was trimmed by 10 bases and J by 4 bases, leaving 15 bases between them. The length of the CDR3 is 13 residues. The CDR3 DNA follows: TGTGCCACGCGGCAGTCCCCCGCAGATACGCAGTATTTT. Translating gives CATRQSPADTQYF.

This clone was observed many times. The chain joins TRBV2 to TRBJ2-4; TRBD2 aligns across 7 bases. The germline CDR1 and CDR2 sequences are SNHLY and FYNNEI. V shed 7 bases, J shed 3 bases, and the junction held 6 bases outside the gene matches. CDR3 size: 14 residues. For the CDR3, the DNA is TGTGCCAGCAACTCCGGGACTATCAAAAACATTCAGTACTTC. Translated: CASNSGTIKNIQYF.

The rearrangement links TRBV19 to TRBJ1-2; D gene unclear. Trimming shortened V by 1 base and J by 4 bases, and 7 bases separated the two germline ends. CDR1 LNHDA and CDR2 SQIVND come from the germline V gene (reference sequence). CDR3 length: 13 amino acids. This chain's CDR3 is CASSIAPAYGYTF. CDR3 bases: TGTGCCAGTAGTATAGCCCCCGCCTATGGCTACACCTTC. Based on the CDR3 plus reference TRBV19 and TRBJ1-2, the full variable domain is DGGITQSPKYLFRKEGQNVTLSCEQNLNHDAMYWYRQDPGQGLRLIYYSQIVNDFQKGDIAEGYSVSREKKESFPLTVTSAQKNPTAFYLCASSIAPAYGYTFGSGTRLTVV.

The chain carries TRBV30 and TRBJ2-1, with TRBD1 matching over 7 bases. The germline CDR1 and CDR2 sequences are GTSNPN and SVGIG (reference sequence). The CDR3 has 14 residues. J gave up 1 base and V 5 bases, and 5 bases lay outside the gene matches. The CDR3 nucleotides read TGTGCCTGGGACCCGGGACAGTCCTACAATGAGCAGTTCTTC. Amino acids: CAWDPGQSYNEQFF.

The chain carries TRBV6-6 and TRBJ2-2, with 12 bases lining up with TRBD2. Germline lookup yields CDR1 MNHNY and CDR2 SVGAGI (reference sequence). The CDR3 is made up of 16 amino acids. Trimming removed 6 bases from V and 8 bases from J; junction bases left unmatched: 10. The CDR3 region has the DNA TGTGCCAGCAGAGATAGACTAGCGGGAGCGGGTGGGGAGCTGTTTTTT. It translates to CASRDRLAGAGGELFF.

This clone showed up just a few times. In nucleotides, the CDR3 is TGCAGCGTTGACGGGGGGGACAGGCAACAAGAGACCCAGTACTTC. Translation: CSVDGGDRQQETQYF. The rearrangement links TRBV29-1 to TRBJ2-5; D possibly uses TRBD1 or TRBD2 (8 bases each). The CDR3 covers 15 residues. The V end lost 3 bases, the J end lost 2 bases, and 16 bases lay between the germline ends. Germline loops: CDR1 SQVTM, CDR2 ANQGSEA.

This chain uses TRBV18 with TRBJ2-1; perhaps TRBD1 as D (5 bases). The CDR3 loop spans 16 amino acids. The germline V gene encodes CDR1 KGHSH and CDR2 LQKENI. V was pared by 6 bases and J by 1 base, with 16 bases between. CDR3 protein: CASSVAGPGSYNEQFF. The CDR3 bases are TGTGCCAGCTCCGTCGCAGGCCCAGGGTCCTACAATGAGCAGTTCTTC. The whole variable domain, remainder taken from reference TRBV18 and TRBJ2-1, is NAGVMQNPRHLVRRRGQEARLRCSPMKGHSHVYWYRQLPEEGLKFMVYLQKENIIDESGMPKERFSAEFPKEGPSILRIQQVVRGDSAAYFCASSVAGPGSYNEQFFGPGTRLTVL.

The chain carries TRBV4-1 and TRBJ2-3; unclear D gene. CDR1 is MGHRA, CDR2 YSYEKL, per germline. The CDR3 consists of 14 residues. V was clipped by 2 bases and J by 0 bases, with 6 bases between them. Here the CDR3 DNA reads TGCGCCAGCAGCCAACAGTCCAGCACAGATACGCAGTATTTT. Its protein is CASSQQSSTDTQYF.

The J gene is TRBJ2-1, the V gene TRBV5-4, with a weak D call TRBD2 (6 bases). The V and J ends lost 4 bases and 0 bases respectively, with 14 bases between them. CDR3 length: 16 residues. CDR1 and CDR2 from the germline V gene are SGHNT and YYREEE (reference sequence). The CDR3: CASSKASESSYNEQFF. The CDR3, as DNA: TGTGCCAGCAGCAAGGCTAGCGAGAGCTCCTACAATGAGCAGTTCTTC.

The chain couples TRBV11-1 to TRBJ2-7, with 7 bases identical to TRBD1. The length of the CDR3 is 14 residues. V lost 5 bases and J lost 6; bases outside the gene matches: 10. Germline V CDR1 and CDR2: SGHAT, FQDESV (reference sequence). Here the CDR3 DNA reads TGTGCCAGCAGCCTGGGGACAGAGGGCTCCGAGCAGTACTTC. Its protein product is CASSLGTEGSEQYF.

The chain recombines TRBV14 with TRBJ2-5; no firm D call. Germline V gene data show CDR1 as SGHDN and CDR2 as FVKESK. CDR3 length: 14 amino acids. Trimming removed 1 base from V and 5 bases from J, with 11 bases in between. The CDR3 nucleotides are TGTGCCAGCAGCCAAGGGGCTAGGTCGGAGACCCAGTACTTC. Translated: CASSQGARSETQYF.

V usage is TRBV5-1 and J usage is TRBJ2-6; 11 bases are a match to TRBD2. Germline values: CDR1 SGHRS, CDR2 YFSETQ. The CDR3 contains 17 residues. J was trimmed by 0 bases and V by 4 bases; bases with no gene match: 3. CDR3 residues: CASSPGTSGSGANVLTF. In DNA, the CDR3 is TGCGCCAGCAGCCCCGGGACTAGCGGCTCTGGGGCCAACGTCCTGACTTTC. Full variable domain (missing parts from reference TRBV5-1 and TRBJ2-6): KAGVTQTPRYLIKTRGQQVTLSCSPISGHRSVSWYQQTPGQGLQFLFEYFSETQRNKGNFPGRFSGRQFSNSRSEMNVSTLELGDSALYLCASSPGTSGSGANVLTFGAGSRLTVL.

The chain couples TRBV5-6 to TRBJ1-5, with D perhaps TRBD1 (6 bases). Deletions cut 4 bases from V and 0 bases from J, with 11 bases between. The CDR3 has 15 amino acids. Germline values: CDR1 SGHDT, CDR2 YYEEEE. DNA for the CDR3: TGTGCCAGCAGCAAAGGGGGTCTTAGCAATCAGCCCCAGCATTTT. Protein product: CASSKGGLSNQPQHF. Variable domain in full (rest from reference TRBV5-6 and TRBJ1-5): DAGVTQSPTHLIKTRGQQVTLRCSPKSGHDTVSWYQQALGQGPQFIFQYYEEEERQRGNFPDRFSGHQFPNYSSELNVNALLLGDSALYLCASSKGGLSNQPQHFGDGTRLSIL.

This clone was seen more than once but under ten times. V gene TRBV10-3 combines with J gene TRBJ1-1; D not certain. CDR1 is ENHRY and CDR2 is SYGVKD in the germline V gene. This CDR3 is 14 amino acids long. Trimming cost V 3 bases and J 3 bases, with 11 bases left between them. CDR3 nucleotide sequence: TGTGCCATCAGTGAACGGGCCGTCGACACTGAAGCTTTCTTT. Translation: CAISERAVDTEAFF.

The CDR3 loop reads CASCLITDTQYF. The CDR3 bases are TGTGCCAGCTGCCTAATTACAGATACGCAGTATTTT. The genes are TRBV7-9 and TRBJ2-3; D is uncertain. With 8 bases removed from V and 3 bases from J, the gap between germline ends came to 9 bases. Germline CDR1 reads SEHNR; CDR2 reads FQNEAQ (reference sequence). The CDR3 loop spans 12 amino acids.

V is TRBV27 and J is TRBJ2-2; D not resolved. Germline lookup yields CDR1 MNHEY and CDR2 SMNVEV (reference sequence). The ends were cut back, 3 bases at V and 5 bases at J, with 4 bases in the middle. The CDR3 has 12 residues. This CDR3 is CASSFTTGELFF. The CDR3 bases are TGTGCCAGCAGTTTTACAACCGGGGAGCTGTTTTTT.